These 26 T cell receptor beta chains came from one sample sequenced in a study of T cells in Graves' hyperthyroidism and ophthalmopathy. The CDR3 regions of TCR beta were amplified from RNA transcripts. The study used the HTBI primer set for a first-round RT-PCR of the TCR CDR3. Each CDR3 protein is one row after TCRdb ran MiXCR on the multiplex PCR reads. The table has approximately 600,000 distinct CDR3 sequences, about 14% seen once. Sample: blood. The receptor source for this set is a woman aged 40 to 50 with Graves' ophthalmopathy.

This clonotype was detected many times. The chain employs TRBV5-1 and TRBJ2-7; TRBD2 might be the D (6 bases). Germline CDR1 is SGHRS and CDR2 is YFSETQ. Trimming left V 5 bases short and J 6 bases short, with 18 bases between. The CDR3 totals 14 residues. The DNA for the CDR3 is TGCGCCAGCAGTGGCGGAGGGTTATTTTCCGAGCAGTACTTC. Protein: CASSGGGLFSEQYF.

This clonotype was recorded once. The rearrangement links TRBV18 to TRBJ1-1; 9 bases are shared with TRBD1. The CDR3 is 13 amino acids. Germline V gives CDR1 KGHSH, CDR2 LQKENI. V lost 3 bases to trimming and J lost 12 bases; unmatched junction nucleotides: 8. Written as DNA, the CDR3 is TGTGCCAGCTCACCTCGGACAGGGGCAAAAACTTTCTTT. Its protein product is CASSPRTGAKTFF.

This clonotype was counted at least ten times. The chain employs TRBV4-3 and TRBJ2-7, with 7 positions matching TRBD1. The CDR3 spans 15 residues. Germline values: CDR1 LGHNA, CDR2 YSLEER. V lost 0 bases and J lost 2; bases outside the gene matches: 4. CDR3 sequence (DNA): TGCGCCAGCAGCCAAGACCCAGGACAGGCCTACGAGCAGTACTTC. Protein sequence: CASSQDPGQAYEQYF.

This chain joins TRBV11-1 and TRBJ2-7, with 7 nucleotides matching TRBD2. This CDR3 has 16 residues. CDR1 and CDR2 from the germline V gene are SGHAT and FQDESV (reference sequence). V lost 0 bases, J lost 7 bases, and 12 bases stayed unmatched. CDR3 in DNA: TGTGCCAGCAGCTTAGCCTCCCTAGCGGCTCTAAGTGAGCAGTACTTC. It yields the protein CASSLASLAALSEQYF.

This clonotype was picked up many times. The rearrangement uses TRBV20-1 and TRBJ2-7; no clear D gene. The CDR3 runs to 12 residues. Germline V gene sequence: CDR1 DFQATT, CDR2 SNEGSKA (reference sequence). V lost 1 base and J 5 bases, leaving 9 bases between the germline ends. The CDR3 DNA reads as TGCAGTGCTAGAGGGCACCTGCACGAGCAGTACTTC. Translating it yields CSARGHLHEQYF.

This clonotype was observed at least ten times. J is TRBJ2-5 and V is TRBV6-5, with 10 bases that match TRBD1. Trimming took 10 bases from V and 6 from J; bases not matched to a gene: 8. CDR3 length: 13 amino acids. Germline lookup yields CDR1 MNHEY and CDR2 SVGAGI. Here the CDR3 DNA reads TGTGCCATCCGACGGGACAGGGGCAAGACCCAGTACTTC. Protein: CAIRRDRGKTQYF.

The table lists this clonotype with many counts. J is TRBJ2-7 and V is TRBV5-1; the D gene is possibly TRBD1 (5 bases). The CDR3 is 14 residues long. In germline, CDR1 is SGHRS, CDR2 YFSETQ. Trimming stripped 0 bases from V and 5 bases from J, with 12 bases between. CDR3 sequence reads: CASSLVADSHEQYF. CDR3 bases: TGCGCCAGCAGCTTGGTGGCTGACAGCCACGAGCAGTACTTC.

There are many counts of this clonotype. The CDR3 sequence is CASSYTGGGGAFF. CDR3 coding DNA: TGTGCCAGCAGTTACACAGGGGGCGGAGGAGCTTTCTTT. This chain links TRBV6-2 or TRBV6-3 with TRBJ1-1; TRBD1 matches 9 bases. This CDR3 spans 13 amino acids. Per germline, CDR1 MNHEY and CDR2 SVGEGT. V lost 2 bases, J lost 10 bases, and 5 bases stayed unmatched.

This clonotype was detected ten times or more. The CDR3: CASSFNPGQETQYF. CDR3 nucleotides: TGCGCCAGCAGCTTTAACCCAGGTCAAGAGACCCAGTACTTC. The rearrangement joins TRBV5-1 to TRBJ2-5; D unclear. The germline CDR1 and CDR2 sequences are SGHRS and YFSETQ. V shed 2 bases and J shed 2 bases, with 10 bases lying between them. This CDR3 contains 14 residues.

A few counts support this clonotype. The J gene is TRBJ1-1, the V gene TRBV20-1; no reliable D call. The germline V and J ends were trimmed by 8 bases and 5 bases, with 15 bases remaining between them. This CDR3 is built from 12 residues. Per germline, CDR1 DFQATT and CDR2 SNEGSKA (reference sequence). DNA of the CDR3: TGCAGTCCGTCAACGGCTGGGACTGAAGCTTTCTTT. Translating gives CSPSTAGTEAFF.

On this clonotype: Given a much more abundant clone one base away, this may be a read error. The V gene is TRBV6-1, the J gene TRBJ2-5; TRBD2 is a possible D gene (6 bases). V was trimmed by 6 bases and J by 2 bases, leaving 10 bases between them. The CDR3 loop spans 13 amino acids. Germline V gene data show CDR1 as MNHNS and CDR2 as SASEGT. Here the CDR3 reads CASRTGRQETQYF. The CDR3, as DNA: TGTGCCAGCAGAACCGGGAGACAAGAGACCCAGTACTTC.

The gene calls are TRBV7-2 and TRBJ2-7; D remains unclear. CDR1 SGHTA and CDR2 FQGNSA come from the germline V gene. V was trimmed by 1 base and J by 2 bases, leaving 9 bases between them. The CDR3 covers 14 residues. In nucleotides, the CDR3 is TGTGCCAGCAGCTTAGAAAGGGCTACCTACGAGCAGTACTTC. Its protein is CASSLERATYEQYF.

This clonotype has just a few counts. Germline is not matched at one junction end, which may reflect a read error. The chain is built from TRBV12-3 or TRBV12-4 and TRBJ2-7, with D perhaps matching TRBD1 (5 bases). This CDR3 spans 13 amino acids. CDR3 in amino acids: CASSSGAAYEQYF. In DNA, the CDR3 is TGTGCCAGTAGTTCTGGGGCCGCCTACGAGCAGTACTTC.

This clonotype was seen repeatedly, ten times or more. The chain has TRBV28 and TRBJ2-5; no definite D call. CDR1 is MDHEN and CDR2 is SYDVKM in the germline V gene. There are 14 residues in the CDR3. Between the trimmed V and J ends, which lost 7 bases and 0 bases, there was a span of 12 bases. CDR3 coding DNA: TGTGCCAGCACCGGAAAGGATTACCAAGAGACCCAGTACTTC. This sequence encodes CASTGKDYQETQYF.

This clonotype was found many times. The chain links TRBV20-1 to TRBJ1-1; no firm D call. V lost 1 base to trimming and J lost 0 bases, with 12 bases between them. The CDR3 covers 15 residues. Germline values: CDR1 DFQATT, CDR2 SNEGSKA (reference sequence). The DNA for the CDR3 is TGCAGTGCTAGAGCAGACCGATCTATGAACACTGAAGCTTTCTTT. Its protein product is CSARADRSMNTEAFF.

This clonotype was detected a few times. The CDR3 here is CASSLMAGMNTEAFF. The CDR3 bases are TGTGCCAGCAGTTTAATGGCGGGGATGAACACTGAAGCTTTCTTT. This sequence joins TRBV12-3 or TRBV12-4 and TRBJ1-1; D unresolved. The CDR3 has 15 amino acids. The V and J ends lost 2 bases and 0 bases respectively, with 10 bases between them.

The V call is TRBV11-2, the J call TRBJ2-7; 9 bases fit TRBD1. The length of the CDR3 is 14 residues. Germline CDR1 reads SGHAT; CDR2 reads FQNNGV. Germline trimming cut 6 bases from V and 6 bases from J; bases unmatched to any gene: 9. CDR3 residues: CASSLTGQGSEQYF. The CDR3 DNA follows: TGTGCCAGCAGTTTAACGGGACAGGGCAGCGAGCAGTACTTC.

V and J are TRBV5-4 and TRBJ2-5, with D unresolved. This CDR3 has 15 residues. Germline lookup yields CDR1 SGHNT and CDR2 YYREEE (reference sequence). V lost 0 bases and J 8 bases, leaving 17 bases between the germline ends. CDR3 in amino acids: CASSLDLGRTPTQYF. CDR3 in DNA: TGTGCCAGCAGCTTGGATTTGGGCAGGACCCCAACCCAGTACTTC.

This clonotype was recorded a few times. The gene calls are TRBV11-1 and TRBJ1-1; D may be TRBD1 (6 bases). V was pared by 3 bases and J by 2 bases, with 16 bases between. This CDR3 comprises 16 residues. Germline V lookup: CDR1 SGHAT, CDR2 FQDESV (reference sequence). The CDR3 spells CASSFLGQGSNTEAFF. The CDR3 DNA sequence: TGTGCCAGCAGCTTCCTCGGTCAGGGGTCTAACACTGAAGCTTTCTTT.

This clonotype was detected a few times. CDR3 region: CASSSPRVKDGYTF. The CDR3 coding sequence is TGTGCCAGCAGTTCACCCAGGGTGAAGGATGGCTACACCTTC. The V gene is TRBV12-3 or TRBV12-4, the J gene TRBJ1-2; weak D call: TRBD1 (5 bases). This CDR3 is 14 amino acids long. V was trimmed by 4 bases and J by 6 bases, leaving 15 bases between them.

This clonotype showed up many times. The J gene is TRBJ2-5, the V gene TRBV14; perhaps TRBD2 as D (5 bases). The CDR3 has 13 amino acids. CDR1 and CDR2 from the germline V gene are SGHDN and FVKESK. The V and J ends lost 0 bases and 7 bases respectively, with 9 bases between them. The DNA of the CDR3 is TGTGCCAGCAGCCAAGACCTCCGGGGGACCCAGTACTTC. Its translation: CASSQDLRGTQYF.

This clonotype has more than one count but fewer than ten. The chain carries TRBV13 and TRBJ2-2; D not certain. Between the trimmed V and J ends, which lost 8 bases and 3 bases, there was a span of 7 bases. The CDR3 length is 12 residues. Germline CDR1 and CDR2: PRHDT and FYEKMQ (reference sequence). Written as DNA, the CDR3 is TGTGCCAGCTGCGAACACACCGGGGAGCTGTTTTTT. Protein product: CASCEHTGELFF.

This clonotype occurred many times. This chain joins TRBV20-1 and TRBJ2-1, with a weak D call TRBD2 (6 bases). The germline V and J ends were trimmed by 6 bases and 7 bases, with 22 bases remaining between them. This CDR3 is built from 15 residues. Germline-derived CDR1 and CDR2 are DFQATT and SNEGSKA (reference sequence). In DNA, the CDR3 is TGCAGTGCACAGAGCCCGGAGCGTGGGGGGAATGAGCAGTTCTTC. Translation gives CSAQSPERGGNEQFF.

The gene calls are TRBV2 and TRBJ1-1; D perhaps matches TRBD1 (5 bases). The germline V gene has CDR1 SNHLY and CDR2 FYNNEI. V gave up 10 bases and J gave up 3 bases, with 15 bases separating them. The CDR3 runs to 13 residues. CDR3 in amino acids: CATGRDGYTEAFF. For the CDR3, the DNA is TGTGCCACCGGAAGGGACGGATACACTGAAGCTTTCTTT. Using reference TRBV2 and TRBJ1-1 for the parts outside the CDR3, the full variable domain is EPEVTQTPSHQVTQMGQEVILRCVPISNHLYFYWYRQILGQKVEFLVSFYNNEISEKSEIFDDQFSVERPDGSNFTLKIRSTKLEDSAMYFCATGRDGYTEAFFGQGTRLTVV.

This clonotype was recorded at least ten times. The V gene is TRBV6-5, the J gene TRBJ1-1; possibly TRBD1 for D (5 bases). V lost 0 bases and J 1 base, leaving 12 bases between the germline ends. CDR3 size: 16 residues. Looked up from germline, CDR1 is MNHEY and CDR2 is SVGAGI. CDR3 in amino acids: CASSYSGRGKNTEAFF. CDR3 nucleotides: TGTGCCAGCAGTTACTCGGGGCGGGGGAAGAACACTGAAGCTTTCTTT.

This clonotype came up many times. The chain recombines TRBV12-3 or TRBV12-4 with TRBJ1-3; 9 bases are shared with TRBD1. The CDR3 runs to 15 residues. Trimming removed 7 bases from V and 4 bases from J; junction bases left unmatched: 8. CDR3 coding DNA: TGTGCCAGCACCCCACAGGGGGCGAAAGGAAACACCATATATTTT. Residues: CASTPQGAKGNTIYF.